One sample yielded the 18 T cell receptor beta chains listed below, sequenced in a study of prognosis after radiotherapy for stage I lung cancer (dated by TCRdb to the early 2020s). Sequencing took place on an Illumina HiSeq 3000. Two rounds of multiplex PCR were used to amplify the TCR beta CDR3 region from genomic DNA. In the first round of PCR, primers specific to each TRBV and TRBJ gene were used, and the primer sequences are filed in Chinese patent CN105087789A. TCRdb reworked the public reads: Q25 trimming with fastp, MiXCR clone assembly, productive beta chains retained. For every CDR3 protein sequence, its rows merge into one entry that carries the most common genes and DNA. This sample has several thousand distinct CDR3 sequences in its table, and less than 70% of those were observed once. About 20% of the sample is held by the ten biggest clonotypes. Sequenced material: PBMCs, taken before or after stereotactic body radiation therapy (not recorded which). The receptors come from a donor over 45 with non-small cell lung cancer.

The CDR3 is CATSDSRDRGSGYEQYF. The DNA for the CDR3 is TGTGCCACCAGTGATTCCCGGGACAGGGGATCTGGCTACGAGCAGTACTTC. The chain recombines TRBV24-1 with TRBJ2-7; 10 nucleotides match TRBD1. V shed 2 bases, J shed 3 bases, and the junction held 9 bases outside the gene matches. Germline lookup yields CDR1 KGHDR and CDR2 SFDVKD. CDR3 length: 17 residues.

This clonotype appeared once. The rearrangement links TRBV28 to TRBJ1-6; the D gene is possibly TRBD1 (6 bases). Trimming shortened V by 8 bases and J by 11 bases, and 16 bases separated the two germline ends. CDR1 is MDHEN, CDR2 SYDVKM, per germline. CDR3 length: 13 residues. The CDR3 DNA follows: TGTGCCAGCGGGAACCTAGGGGGGCCACCCCTCCACTTT. This encodes CASGNLGGPPLHF.

This clonotype counts as medium-sized. V and J are TRBV7-9 and TRBJ2-7; 9 nucleotides match TRBD1. The CDR3 contains 14 residues. Losses at the gene ends were 8 bases for V and 2 bases for J; bases not matched to a gene: 7. Germline V gene lookup returns CDR1 SEHNR and CDR2 FQNEAQ (reference sequence). CDR3 residues: CASVPGQGPYEQYF. The CDR3 DNA follows: TGTGCCAGCGTACCGGGACAGGGACCCTACGAGCAGTACTTC.

CDR3 residues: CASSVVLGSEQYF. For the CDR3, the DNA is TGTGCCAGCAGCGTAGTGTTGGGGAGCGAGCAGTACTTC. The rearrangement joins TRBV9 to TRBJ2-7; a possible D gene is TRBD2 (5 bases). Germline V lookup: CDR1 SGDLS, CDR2 YYNGEE. V lost 0 bases, J lost 6 bases, and 10 bases lay in between. The CDR3 totals 13 residues.

On this clonotype: It differs at one base from a far larger clone, so likely a read error. The chain carries TRBV6-4 and TRBJ1-2; D perhaps matches TRBD1 (5 bases). From germline, CDR1 is MRHNA and CDR2 SNTAGT. CDR3 length equals 13 residues. Trimming stripped 4 bases from V and 8 bases from J, with 14 bases between. The CDR3 is CASSGNRWEGYTF. As DNA, the CDR3 is TGTGCCAGCAGTGGGAACAGGTGGGAAGGCTACACCTTC.

Concerning this clonotype itself: Since no conserved phenylalanine or tryptophan closes the CDR3, a read error is the likely cause. The rearrangement uses TRBV30 and TRBJ1-1, with unresolved D. The germline V and J ends were trimmed by 0 bases and 1 base, with 6 bases remaining between them. Germline lookup yields CDR1 GTSNPN and CDR2 SVGIG (reference sequence). This CDR3 is built from 13 residues. Here the CDR3 DNA reads TGTGCCTGGAGTGTAATGGGGAACACTGAAGCTTTCCTT. This sequence encodes CAWSVMGNTEAFL.

The chain joins TRBV6-9 to TRBJ1-5; D may be TRBD1 (5 bases). V lost 4 bases and J lost 9, with 25 bases in between. Germline CDR1 and CDR2: MNHGY and SVAAGI. The CDR3 has 17 amino acids. CDR3 amino acids: CASSSVGGSHMSGPQHF. DNA of the CDR3: TGTGCCAGCAGTTCGGTCGGGGGGTCGCATATGTCGGGGCCCCAGCATTTT.

Of note for this clonotype: This likely stems from a read error, as it lies one base from a far larger clone. The chain combines TRBV24-1 with TRBJ2-1; D gene unclear. Per the germline V gene, CDR1 is KGHDR and CDR2 is SFDVKD. V was cut by 11 bases and J by 9 bases, with 31 bases left in between. CDR3 length equals 17 residues. This chain's CDR3 is CASTASVRTPNAGEQFF. CDR3 coding DNA: TGTGCCAGCACCGCCTCAGTTCGGACGCCGAATGCTGGTGAGCAGTTCTTC.

The CDR3 nucleotides are TGTGCCAGCAGTGAAGCAGGCAGGGGAGCATGGCATGGCTACACCTTC. This translates into CASSEAGRGAWHGYTF. The rearrangement joins TRBV6-1 to TRBJ1-2, with D tentatively TRBD1 (6 bases). The V end was cut by 0 bases, the J end by 6 bases, with 17 bases between. The CDR3 is 16 amino acids. The germline CDR1 and CDR2 sequences are MNHNS and SASEGT.

Concerning this clonotype: This is likely a read error, given that the CDR3 carries no conserved phenylalanine or tryptophan at its end. The V call is TRBV5-1, the J call TRBJ2-1, with 7 bases identical to TRBD2. The V segment lost 8 bases and the J segment 5 bases; nucleotides outside the gene matches: 16. This CDR3 spans 16 amino acids. From germline, CDR1 is SGHRS and CDR2 YFSETQ. CDR3 sequence reads: CARRPVAGEFDNEQFS. The CDR3 DNA reads TGCGCCAGGCGCCCCGTGGCGGGGGAGTTTGACAATGAGCAGTTCTCC.

This clonotype rates as medium-sized. CDR3 amino acids: CASSQVGGTSTDTQYF. In DNA form, the CDR3 reads TGTGCCAGCAGCCAGGTGGGCGGGACTAGCACAGATACGCAGTATTTT. The rearrangement links TRBV3-1 to TRBJ2-3; D is perhaps TRBD2 (6 bases). V was clipped by 3 bases and J by 0 bases, with 13 bases between them. The CDR3 sequence is 16 residues long. Germline CDR1 and CDR2: LGHDT and YNNKEL (reference sequence).

In regard to this clonotype: A read error is likely here: a far larger clone is one base away. The rearrangement links TRBV10-3 to TRBJ2-7; 15 positions match TRBD2. CDR1 and CDR2 from the germline V gene are ENHRY and SYGVKD. This CDR3 contains 19 residues. The J segment lost 4 bases and the V segment lost 6 bases, leaving 16 bases of the junction unmatched. CDR3 loop: CAISRALGLAGGSGYEQYF. Written as DNA, the CDR3 is TGTGCCATCAGCAGAGCATTAGGACTAGCGGGAGGGTCGGGGTACGAGCAGTACTTC.

This chain joins TRBV12-5 and TRBJ2-1, with a weak D call TRBD2 (6 bases). Germline V gene data show CDR1 as LGHNT and CDR2 as FRNRAP. The V and J ends lost 1 base and 3 bases respectively, with 10 bases between them. The CDR3 length is 15 residues. The CDR3 here is CASGLAGALYNEQFF. CDR3 nucleotide sequence: TGTGCTAGTGGTTTGGCGGGAGCCCTCTACAATGAGCAGTTCTTC.

Concerning this clonotype: This clone may be a read error of a much larger clone one base away. The J gene is TRBJ1-1, the V gene TRBV12-3 or TRBV12-4, with TRBD1 identical over 11 bases. The CDR3 covers 15 residues. CDR3 region: CAISRPGQGGTEAFF. In nucleotides, the CDR3 is TGTGCCATCAGTCGGCCGGGACAGGGGGGCACTGAAGCTTTCTTT.

This clonotype counts as medium-sized. The J gene is TRBJ2-1, the V gene TRBV7-2; 10 bases are shared with TRBD2. The germline V gene has CDR1 SGHTA and CDR2 FQGNSA. This CDR3 region has 18 residues. V lost 1 base to trimming and J lost 4 bases; unmatched junction nucleotides: 10. The CDR3, as DNA: TGTGCCAGCAGCTTAGTTGGGGGGCTAGCGGGAGCTTACAATGAGCAGTTCTTC. Translated: CASSLVGGLAGAYNEQFF. Drawing the rest from reference TRBV7-2 and TRBJ2-1, the complete variable domain is GAGVSQSPSNKVTEKGKDVELRCDPISGHTALYWYRQSLGQGLEFLIYFQGNSAPDKSGLPSDRFSAERTGGSVSTLTIQRTQQEDSAVYLCASSLVGGLAGAYNEQFFGPGTRLTVL.

Worth noting for this clonotype: A far larger clone is a single base away, which makes a read error likely. This sequence joins TRBV6-4 and TRBJ2-2; tentatively, D is TRBD2 (5 bases). This CDR3 has 14 amino acids. Germline V gives CDR1 MRHNA, CDR2 SNTAGT. The CDR3 DNA sequence: TGTGCCAGCAGTTACTCTGGGAGCACCTGGGAGCTGTTTTTT. Amino acid sequence: CASSYSGSTWELFF.

By share of the sample, this clonotype is medium-sized. The chain recombines TRBV5-1 with TRBJ1-6, with D maybe TRBD1 (6 bases). The germline gives CDR1 SGHRS, CDR2 YFSETQ. The ends were cut back, 4 bases at V and 1 base at J, with 6 bases in the middle. This CDR3 has 14 residues. CDR3 protein: CASSQGSYNSPLHF. The CDR3 region has the DNA TGCGCCAGCAGCCAGGGGTCCTATAATTCACCCCTCCACTTT. Based on the CDR3 plus reference TRBV5-1 and TRBJ1-6, the full variable domain is KAGVTQTPRYLIKTRGQQVTLSCSPISGHRSVSWYQQTPGQGLQFLFEYFSETQRNKGNFPGRFSGRQFSNSRSEMNVSTLELGDSALYLCASSQGSYNSPLHFGNGTRLTVT.

This chain connects TRBV20-1 to TRBJ1-2, with D possibly being TRBD1 (5 bases). The CDR3 spans 15 residues. Per the germline V gene, CDR1 is DFQATT and CDR2 is SNEGSKA (reference sequence). The V end lost 8 bases, the J end lost 0 bases, and 19 bases lay between the germline ends. The CDR3: CSPLGGVAANYGYTF. DNA for the CDR3: TGCAGTCCCTTAGGAGGGGTTGCAGCTAACTATGGCTACACCTTC.